The source of this TCR beta chain is a study of shared clonotypes between healthy human individuals. Study-wide findings and caveats: Specimens sampled were limited to blood, with tissue repertoires likely differing.

With regard to this clone: The antigen is undetermined.

CDR1 and CDR2 (germline): MDHEN, SYDVKM. The length of the CDR3 is 17 residues. With 6 bases clipped from V and 0 bases from J, the junction kept 11 bases outside the gene matches. Sequencing was performed with immunoSEQ multiplex PCR; in TCRdb, only in-frame clones are kept and a portion is missing. Of millions of clones in the sample, 85% to 95% were seen once. This receptor was identified in a man between 18 and 29 years old in good health. The genes are TRBV28 and TRBJ2-4; 7 bases match TRBD1. Sequencing input: naive CD4+ T cells sorted from blood. Noted subset: CD45RA+ positively selected. In DNA form, the CDR3 reads TGTGCCAGCAGCCACCTCCGACAGGGTTTAGCCAAAAACATTCAGTACTTC. This codes for CASSHLRQGLAKNIQYF.